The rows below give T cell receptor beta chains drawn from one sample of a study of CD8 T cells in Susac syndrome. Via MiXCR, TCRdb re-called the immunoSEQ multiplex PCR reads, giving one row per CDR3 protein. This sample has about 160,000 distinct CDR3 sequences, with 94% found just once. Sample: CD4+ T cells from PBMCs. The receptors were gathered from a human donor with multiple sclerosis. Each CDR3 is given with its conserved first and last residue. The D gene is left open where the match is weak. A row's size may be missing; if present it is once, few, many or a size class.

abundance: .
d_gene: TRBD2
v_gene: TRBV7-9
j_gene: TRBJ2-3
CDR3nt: TGTGCCAGCACGGTGGTAGCGGGAGCAATTGATACGCAGTATTTT
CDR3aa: CASTVVAGAIDTQYF

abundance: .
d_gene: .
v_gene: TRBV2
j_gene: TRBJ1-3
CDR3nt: TGTGCCAGCAGTGAATCCCCGAGAAACACCATATATTTT
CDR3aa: CASSESPRNTIYF

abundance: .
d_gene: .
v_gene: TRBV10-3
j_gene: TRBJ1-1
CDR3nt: TGTGCCATCAGTGAGCGACACACGAACACTGAAGCTTTCTTT
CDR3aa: CAISERHTNTEAFF

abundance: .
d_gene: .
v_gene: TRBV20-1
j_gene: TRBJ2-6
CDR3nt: TGCAGTCCGACAGTTTACTCTGGGGCCAACGTCCTGACTTTC
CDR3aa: CSPTVYSGANVLTF

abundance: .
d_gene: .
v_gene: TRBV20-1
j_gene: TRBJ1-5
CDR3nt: TGCAGTGCTTCCTCCCCTGGACAGCGCAATCAGCCCCAGCATTTT
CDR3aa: CSASSPGQRNQPQHF

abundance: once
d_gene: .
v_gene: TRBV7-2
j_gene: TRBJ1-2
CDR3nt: TGTGCCAGCAGCTTGACAGGTCTAGTGCTCTCTGGCTACACCTTC
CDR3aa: CASSLTGLVLSGYTF

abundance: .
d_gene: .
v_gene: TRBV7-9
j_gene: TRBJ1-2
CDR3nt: TGTGCCAGCAGCTTAAGCAGGGCGGGAGGCTACACCTTC
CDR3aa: CASSLSRAGGYTF

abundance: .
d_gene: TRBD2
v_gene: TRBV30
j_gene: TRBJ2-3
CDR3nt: TGTGCCTGGAGTGTTGGACTAGCGGGAAGCACAGATACGCAGTATTTT
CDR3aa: CAWSVGLAGSTDTQYF

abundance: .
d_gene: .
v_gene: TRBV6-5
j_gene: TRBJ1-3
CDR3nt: TGTGCCAGCAGTTACTCGAAGGGAGGAAACACCATATATTTT
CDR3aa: CASSYSKGGNTIYF

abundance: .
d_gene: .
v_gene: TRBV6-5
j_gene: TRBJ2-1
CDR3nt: TGTGCCAGCAGCCGTCTGGGTAAGCAGTTCTTC
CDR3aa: CASSRLGKQFF

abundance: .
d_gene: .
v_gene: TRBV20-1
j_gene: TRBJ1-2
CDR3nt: TGCAGTGCTAGGCCCGCGGGGGTCGGCTACACCTTC
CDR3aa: CSARPAGVGYTF

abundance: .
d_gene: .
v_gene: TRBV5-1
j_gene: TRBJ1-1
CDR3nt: TGCGCCAGCAGCCGGGACCCGAACACTGAAGCTTTCTTT
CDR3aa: CASSRDPNTEAFF

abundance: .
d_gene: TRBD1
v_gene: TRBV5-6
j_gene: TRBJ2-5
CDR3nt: TGTGCCAGCAGCCCGACAGGGGGCTGGGAGACCCAGTACTTC
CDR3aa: CASSPTGGWETQYF

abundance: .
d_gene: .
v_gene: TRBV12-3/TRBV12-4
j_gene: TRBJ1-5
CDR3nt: TGTGCCAGCAGTTTTGAGGGGGGAGGCAATCAGCCCCAGCATTTT
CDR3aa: CASSFEGGGNQPQHF

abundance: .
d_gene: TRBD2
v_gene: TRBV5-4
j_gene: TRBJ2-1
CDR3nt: TGTGCCAGCAGCTCTACTAGCGGGAGGGTAGAGCAGTTCTTC
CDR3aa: CASSSTSGRVEQFF

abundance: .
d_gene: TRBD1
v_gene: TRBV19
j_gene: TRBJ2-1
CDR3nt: TGTGCCAGTAGCCCCGACAGGGGAGGCTACAATGAGCAGTTCTTC
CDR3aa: CASSPDRGGYNEQFF

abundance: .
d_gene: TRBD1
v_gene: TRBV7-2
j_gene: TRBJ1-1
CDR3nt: TGTGCCAGCAGCACCAGGACAGGGTCCCCTGAAGCTTTCTTT
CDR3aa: CASSTRTGSPEAFF

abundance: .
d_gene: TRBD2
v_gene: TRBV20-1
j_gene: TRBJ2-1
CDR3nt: TGCAGTGCTTCGCCCCCAATCACTAGCGGGAAGGGGCGGGGGGAGCAGTTCTTC
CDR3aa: CSASPPITSGKGRGEQFF

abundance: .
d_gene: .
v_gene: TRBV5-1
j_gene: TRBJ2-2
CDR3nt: TGCGCCAGCAGCTTGGAAACCGTGAACACCGGGGAGCTGTTTTTT
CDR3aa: CASSLETVNTGELFF

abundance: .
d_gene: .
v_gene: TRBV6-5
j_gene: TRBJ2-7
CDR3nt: TGTGCCAGCAGTTACTCCTTTGGTAGGAACTACGAGCAGTACTTC
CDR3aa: CASSYSFGRNYEQYF

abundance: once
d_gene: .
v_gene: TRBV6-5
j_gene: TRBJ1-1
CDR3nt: TGTGCCAGCAGTTCCACGAACAACAGGGCCACTGAAGCTTTCTTT
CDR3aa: CASSSTNNRATEAFF

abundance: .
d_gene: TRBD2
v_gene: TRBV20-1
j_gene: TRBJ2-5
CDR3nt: TGCAGTGCTAGGGGGACTAGCGGAACCCCGGGGGAAGAGACCCAGTACTTC
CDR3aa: CSARGTSGTPGEETQYF

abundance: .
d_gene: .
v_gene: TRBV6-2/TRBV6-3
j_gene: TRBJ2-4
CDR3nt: TGTGCCAGCAGTTCCAGGGACATTCAGTACTTC
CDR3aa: CASSSRDIQYF

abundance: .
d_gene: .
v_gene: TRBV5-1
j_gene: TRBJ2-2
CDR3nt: TGCGCCAGCAGCTTTGGAGTCCCGAACACCGGGGAGCTGTTTTTT
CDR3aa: CASSFGVPNTGELFF

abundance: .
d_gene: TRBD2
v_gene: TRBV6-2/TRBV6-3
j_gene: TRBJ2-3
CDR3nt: TGTGCCAGCTCCCGACCGGGACTAGTCACAGATACGCAGTATTTT
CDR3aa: CASSRPGLVTDTQYF

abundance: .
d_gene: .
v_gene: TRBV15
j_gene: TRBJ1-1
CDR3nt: TGTGCCACCAGCAGAGCGGGGACTGAAGCTTTCTTT
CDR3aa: CATSRAGTEAFF

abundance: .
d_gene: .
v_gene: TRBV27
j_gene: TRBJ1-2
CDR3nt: TGTGCCATCGGGACCGGGGGAAGCTACACCTTC
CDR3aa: CAIGTGGSYTF

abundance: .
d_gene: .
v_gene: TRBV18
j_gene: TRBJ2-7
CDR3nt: TGTGCCAGCTCACCGGGAGGGGGCCGCTACGAGCAGTACTTC
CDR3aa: CASSPGGGRYEQYF

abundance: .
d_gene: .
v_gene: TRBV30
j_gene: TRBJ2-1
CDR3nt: TGTGCCTGGAGTTCCTCAGTGGGGCAGTTCTTC
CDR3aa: CAWSSSVGQFF

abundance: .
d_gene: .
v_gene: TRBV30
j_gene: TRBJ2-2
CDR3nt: TGTGCCTGGAGGTATCAGGGGACGGGGAACACCGGGGAGCTGTTTTTT
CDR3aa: CAWRYQGTGNTGELFF

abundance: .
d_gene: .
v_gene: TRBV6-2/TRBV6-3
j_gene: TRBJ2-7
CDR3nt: TGTGCCAGCAGTTTTTCCTCCTCTGCCGAGCAGTACTTC
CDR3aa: CASSFSSSAEQYF

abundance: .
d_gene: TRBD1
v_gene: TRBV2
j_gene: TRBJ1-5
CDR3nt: TGTGCCAGCAGGGCGACAGGGATCCAGCCCCAGCATTTT
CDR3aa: CASRATGIQPQHF

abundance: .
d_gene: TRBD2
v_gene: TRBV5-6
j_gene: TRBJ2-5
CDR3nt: TGTGCCAGCAGCCTTGGACTAGCCCCAGAGACCCAGTACTTC
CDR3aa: CASSLGLAPETQYF

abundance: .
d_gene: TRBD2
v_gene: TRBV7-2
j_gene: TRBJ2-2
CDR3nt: TGTGCCAGCAGCTTACCGGTTAGCGGGACCGGGGAGCTGTTTTTT
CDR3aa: CASSLPVSGTGELFF

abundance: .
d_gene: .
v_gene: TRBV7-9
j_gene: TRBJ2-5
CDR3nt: TGTGCCAGCAGCCCAAGTCAACAGGGTCCGGCGACCCAGTACTTC
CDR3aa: CASSPSQQGPATQYF

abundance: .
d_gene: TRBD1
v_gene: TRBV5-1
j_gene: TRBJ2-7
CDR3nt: TGCGCCAGCAGCTTCTTATGGACAGGGGGAGCCTACGAGCAGTACTTC
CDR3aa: CASSFLWTGGAYEQYF

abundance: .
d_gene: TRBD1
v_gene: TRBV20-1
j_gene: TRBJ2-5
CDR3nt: TGCAGTGCCGGGGACAGGGATGAGACCCAGTACTTC
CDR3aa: CSAGDRDETQYF

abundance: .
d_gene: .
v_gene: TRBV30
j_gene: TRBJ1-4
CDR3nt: TGTGTGGGGCGTACCACTAATGAAAAACTGTTTTTT
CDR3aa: CVGRTTNEKLFF

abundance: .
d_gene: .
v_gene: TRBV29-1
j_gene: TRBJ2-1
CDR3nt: TGCAGCGTTGGTGGGGCCTACAATGAGCAGTTCTTC
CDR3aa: CSVGGAYNEQFF

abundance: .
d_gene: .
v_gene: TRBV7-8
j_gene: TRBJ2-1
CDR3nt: TGTGCCAGCAGCTCCCTTAGTGCTGGGGGCTACAATGAGCAGTTCTTC
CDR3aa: CASSSLSAGGYNEQFF